This entry lists 20 T cell receptor beta chains sequenced from one sample in a study of blood T cell repertoires in COVID-19 (dated by TCRdb to 2018 to 2020). Library creation used the immunoSEQ multiplex PCR assay. What TCRdb holds here is the immuneACCESS table cut down to in-frame rearrangements. Part of the clones is not present; checked against another copy, under half of the missing clones reflect an unresolved V gene, and the others are unexplained. Present in this sample are about 250,000 clones, around 90% of which were seen just once. The ten largest clones take up under 1.5% of the sample. Sequenced input: peripheral blood. The receptors originated from a man older than 75 with acute or convalescent COVID-19.

This chain links TRBV27 with TRBJ1-2; 8 nucleotides match TRBD1. J gave up 0 bases and V 3 bases, and 3 bases lay outside the gene matches. Germline V CDR1 and CDR2: MNHEY, SMNVEV (reference sequence). The CDR3 is made up of 15 amino acids. The CDR3 spells CASSFRDRPNYGYTF. The CDR3 DNA reads as TGTGCCAGCAGTTTTAGGGACAGGCCTAACTATGGCTACACCTTC.

This sequence joins TRBV9 and TRBJ1-2; unclear D gene. CDR1 and CDR2 (germline): SGDLS, YYNGEE. The V end lost 0 bases, the J end lost 0 bases, and 9 bases lay between the germline ends. This CDR3 has 15 amino acids. DNA for the CDR3: TGTGCCAGCAGCGTAGGTGTGGCAACTAACTATGGCTACACCTTC. Its translation is CASSVGVATNYGYTF.

V is TRBV13 and J is TRBJ2-3; TRBD1 agrees at 9 bases. Per germline, CDR1 PRHDT and CDR2 FYEKMQ (reference sequence). The ends lost 5 bases at V and 4 bases at J; junction bases unmatched: 7. The CDR3 is 15 amino acids. In DNA, the CDR3 is TGTGCCAGCAGCAAGGACAGGGGAAAGTCAGATACGCAGTATTTT. Amino acids: CASSKDRGKSDTQYF.

V is TRBV10-3 and J is TRBJ2-1; the D gene is possibly TRBD2 (6 bases). V lost 2 bases to trimming and J lost 0 bases, with 20 bases between them. There are 19 residues in the CDR3. The germline CDR1 and CDR2 sequences are ENHRY and SYGVKD. The chain's CDR3 is CAISEVPGGALNSYNEQFF. In nucleotides, the CDR3 is TGTGCCATCAGTGAGGTCCCGGGCGGGGCTCTCAACTCCTACAATGAGCAGTTCTTC.

The chain is built from TRBV7-2 and TRBJ2-2, with TRBD1 matching 11 bases. The trim removed 2 bases at V and 5 bases at J, leaving 4 bases unmatched. CDR3 length: 16 residues. Germline V gives CDR1 SGHTA, CDR2 FQGNSA. CDR3 DNA: TGTGCCAGCAGCTTACTTGGGACAGGGGGAACCGGGGAGCTGTTTTTT. It translates to CASSLLGTGGTGELFF.

The rearrangement joins TRBV7-8 to TRBJ2-3, with 7 bases that match TRBD1. Per the germline V gene, CDR1 is SGHVS and CDR2 is FQNEAQ. This CDR3 is 15 amino acids long. J was trimmed by 3 bases and V by 0 bases; bases with no gene match: 3. The CDR3 protein is CASSLAHRGTDTQYF. DNA of the CDR3: TGTGCCAGCAGCTTAGCTCACAGGGGAACAGATACGCAGTATTTT.

This clone came up a few times. This sequence joins TRBV29-1 and TRBJ2-3; 8 bases fit TRBD2. With 7 bases clipped from V and 3 bases from J, the junction kept 9 bases outside the gene matches. Per the germline V gene, CDR1 is SQVTM and CDR2 is ANQGSEA. The CDR3 is 14 residues long. The CDR3 is CSGYSGEATDTQYF. In DNA, the CDR3 is TGCAGCGGTTATAGCGGGGAAGCTACAGATACGCAGTATTTT.

The rearrangement links TRBV5-1 to TRBJ2-3; the D is unclear. V lost 4 bases and J 4 bases, leaving 13 bases between the germline ends. Germline lookup yields CDR1 SGHRS and CDR2 YFSETQ. CDR3 length: 14 residues. The CDR3, as DNA: TGCGCCAGCAGCGCCGGGTCCTGGCCAGATACGCAGTATTTT. It specifies CASSAGSWPDTQYF.

The chain carries TRBV28 and TRBJ1-1; 9 bases fit TRBD1. J was trimmed by 4 bases and V by 5 bases; bases with no gene match: 5. CDR1 and CDR2 (germline): MDHEN, SYDVKM. The CDR3 is made up of 14 amino acids. The CDR3 protein is CASSLQGQGTEAFF. In nucleotides, the CDR3 is TGTGCCAGCAGTCTCCAGGGACAGGGCACTGAAGCTTTCTTT.

The V call is TRBV29-1, the J call TRBJ2-3, with 8 bases identical to TRBD1. Per germline, CDR1 SQVTM and CDR2 ANQGSEA. J gave up 5 bases and V 7 bases, and 8 bases lay outside the gene matches. The CDR3 extends over 13 amino acids. CDR3 coding DNA: TGCAGCGGCCAACAGGGGGGTGGAGATACGCAGTATTTT. It codes for CSGQQGGGDTQYF.

The chain is built from TRBV29-1 and TRBJ1-2, with D perhaps TRBD1 (6 bases). The V gene lost 2 bases and the J gene lost 7 bases, with 11 bases spanning the gap. Germline V gives CDR1 SQVTM, CDR2 ANQGSEA. This CDR3 region has 12 residues. The CDR3 spells CSVERAGAGYTF. The CDR3, as DNA: TGCAGCGTTGAAAGGGCAGGGGCTGGCTACACCTTC.

The rearrangement joins TRBV3-1 (or the pseudogene TRBV3-2) to TRBJ2-5, with D possibly TRBD2 on 5 matching bases. Trimming pared 1 base from V and 4 bases from J, leaving 13 bases between. The germline CDR1 and CDR2 sequences are LGHDT and YNNKEL (reference sequence). CDR3 size: 15 residues. CDR3 sequence reads: CASSQVRDLGETQYF. DNA for the CDR3: TGTGCCAGCAGCCAAGTGAGGGATTTGGGAGAGACCCAGTACTTC.

The chain couples TRBV29-1 to TRBJ2-3; D not resolved. Between the trimmed V and J ends, which lost 4 bases and 7 bases, there was a span of 12 bases. The CDR3 runs to 12 residues. CDR1 and CDR2 (germline): SQVTM, ANQGSEA. The CDR3 DNA reads as TGCAGCGTTGCCCGAGTAGAGTATACGCAGTATTTT. The encoded protein is CSVARVEYTQYF.

The chain recombines TRBV5-1 with TRBJ1-1; 11 nucleotides align to TRBD1. The V gene end was trimmed by 2 bases and the J gene end by 3 bases; junction bases not matched to a gene: 9. CDR1 SGHRS and CDR2 YFSETQ come from the germline V gene. This CDR3 is built from 17 residues. The DNA of the CDR3 is TGCGCCAGCAGCTTAAAGGACAGGGGGCCATCGGACACTGAAGCTTTCTTT. Protein: CASSLKDRGPSDTEAFF.

This chain joins TRBV7-6 and TRBJ1-1, with 7 bases identical to TRBD1. The germline gives CDR1 SGHVS, CDR2 FNYEAQ. The CDR3 has 13 amino acids. J lost 8 bases, V lost 1 base, and 4 bases had no gene match. The CDR3 here is CASSLVGTEEAFF. In nucleotides, the CDR3 is TGTGCCAGCAGCTTAGTGGGGACAGAAGAAGCTTTCTTT. Full variable domain (remainder filled in from reference TRBV7-6 and TRBJ1-1): GAGVSQSPRYKVTKRGQDVALRCDPISGHVSLYWYRQALGQGPEFLTYFNYEAQQDKSGLPNDRFSAERPEGSISTLTIQRTEQRDSAMYRCASSLVGTEEAFFGQGTRLTVV.

The gene calls are TRBV25-1 and TRBJ1-4, with D possibly TRBD1 on 6 matching bases. The germline V and J ends were trimmed by 1 base and 8 bases, with 17 bases remaining between them. The CDR3 extends over 16 amino acids. The germline gives CDR1 MGHDK, CDR2 SYGVNS. The CDR3 loop reads CASSELRGGGLEKLFF. In DNA form, the CDR3 reads TGTGCCAGCAGTGAATTGAGAGGGGGGGGATTGGAAAAACTGTTTTTT.

The chain employs TRBV6-5 and TRBJ1-1; D possibly corresponds to TRBD1 (6 bases). CDR3 length: 15 residues. V dropped 2 bases and J dropped 2 bases, with 12 bases sitting between them. Per the germline V gene, CDR1 is MNHEY and CDR2 is SVGAGI. This chain's CDR3 is CASSYRGGANTEAFF. The CDR3, as DNA: TGTGCCAGCAGTTACCGGGGGGGCGCAAACACTGAAGCTTTCTTT.

This chain links TRBV28 with TRBJ2-3; 7 bases line up with TRBD2. The CDR3 is 14 amino acids. J was trimmed by 1 base and V by 8 bases; bases with no gene match: 6. The germline gives CDR1 MDHEN, CDR2 SYDVKM. The CDR3 DNA follows: TGTGCCAGCGGGGGAGGGCCCGGCACAGATACGCAGTATTTT. Protein: CASGGGPGTDTQYF.

This chain uses TRBV2 with TRBJ1-2, with a possible D match to TRBD1 (5 bases). Trimming removed 5 bases from V and 4 bases from J, with 11 bases in between. The CDR3 covers 13 residues. CDR1 is SNHLY, CDR2 FYNNEI, per germline. DNA for the CDR3: TGTGCCAGCAGTCTAGACAGCACCTATGGCTACACCTTC. It encodes CASSLDSTYGYTF.

Remarks on this clone: Mismatch with germline at one junction end may stem from a read error. Other nucleotide sequences from this sample produce the same CDR3. The rearrangement links TRBV6-5 to TRBJ2-3; 9 bases agree with TRBD2. Looked up from germline, CDR1 is MNHEY and CDR2 is SVGAGI. The CDR3 has 14 residues. The CDR3 spells CASRRAGGTDTQYF. DNA of the CDR3: TGTGCCAGCAGGCGAGCGGGAGGCACCGATACGCAGTATTTT.